These 24 T cell receptor beta chains came from one sample sequenced in a study of blood T cell repertoires in COVID-19 (TCRdb year 2020). The method was the immunoSEQ multiplex PCR assay. The table comes from immuneACCESS by way of TCRdb, which keeps in-frame sequences with V and J called. Part of the clones is missing from these tables; in studies checked, under half for an unresolved V gene and the rest for unknown reasons. The sample table lists fewer than 350,000 clones, 81% of them with a count of one. Just under 3% of the sample lies in the top ten. Sequences were obtained from peripheral blood. The source is a woman aged 60-75 years with active or convalescent COVID-19.

This chain connects TRBV5-5 to TRBJ1-2; 7 bases are a match to TRBD1. In germline, CDR1 is SGHKS, CDR2 YYEKEE (reference sequence). The CDR3 runs to 14 residues. J lost 5 bases, V lost 4 bases, and 8 bases had no gene match. The CDR3 spells CASSLRGQPYGYTF. The CDR3 coding sequence is TGTGCCAGCAGCCTACGGGGACAGCCGTATGGCTACACCTTC.

V and J are TRBV6-4 and TRBJ1-1; D ambiguous. Germline lookup yields CDR1 MRHNA and CDR2 SNTAGT. This CDR3 is built from 15 residues. V lost 3 bases and J lost 6, with 17 bases in between. CDR3 nucleotide sequence: TGTGCCAGCAGTGAAGAAGAGGGCGTTAGCGCTGAAGCTTTCTTT. This encodes CASSEEEGVSAEAFF.

This chain joins TRBV10-3 and TRBJ1-1, with D uncertain. Germline assignment: CDR1 ENHRY and CDR2 SYGVKD. V was cut by 3 bases and J by 0 bases, with 14 bases left in between. There are 16 residues in the CDR3. CDR3 amino acids: CAISEEAPLLNTEAFF. In DNA, the CDR3 is TGTGCCATCAGTGAAGAGGCCCCCTTATTGAACACTGAAGCTTTCTTT.

This clone turned up a few times. The J gene is TRBJ1-4, the V gene TRBV12-5; TRBD1 might be the D (6 bases). Trimming pared 6 bases from V and 3 bases from J, leaving 14 bases between. This CDR3 spans 15 amino acids. Germline V gene data show CDR1 as LGHNT and CDR2 as FRNRAP. CDR3 bases: TGTGCTAGTGGGCCCGGAACAGGGTCTAATGAAAAACTGTTTTTT. It yields the protein CASGPGTGSNEKLFF. The entire variable domain, with the rest obtained from reference TRBV12-5 and TRBJ1-4, is as follows: DARVTQTPRHKVTEMGQEVTMRCQPILGHNTVFWYRQTMMQGLELLAYFRNRAPLDDSGMPKDRFSAEMPDATLATLKIQPSEPRDSAVYFCASGPGTGSNEKLFFGSGTQLSVL.

This chain connects TRBV27 to TRBJ1-1, with a weak D call TRBD1 (6 bases). Germline values: CDR1 MNHEY, CDR2 SMNVEV (reference sequence). CDR3 length: 16 residues. With 5 bases removed from V and 1 base from J, the gap between germline ends came to 17 bases. CDR3 region: CASSPQWGQPNTEAFF. DNA of the CDR3: TGTGCCAGCAGTCCCCAATGGGGGCAGCCGAACACTGAAGCTTTCTTT.

The J gene is TRBJ2-4, the V gene TRBV3-1 (or the pseudogene TRBV3-2); no clear D gene. V shed 3 bases and J shed 3 bases, with 12 bases lying between them. The length of the CDR3 is 15 residues. The germline V gene has CDR1 LGHDT and CDR2 YNNKEL (reference sequence). CDR3 sequence: CASSQAVSGKNIQYF. CDR3 nucleotides: TGTGCCAGCAGCCAGGCAGTCAGTGGCAAAAACATTCAGTACTTC.

The gene calls are TRBV10-3 and TRBJ2-1, with 9 positions matching TRBD1. J gave up 2 bases and V 7 bases, and 12 bases lay outside the gene matches. The CDR3 loop spans 17 amino acids. From germline, CDR1 is ENHRY and CDR2 SYGVKD. CDR3 nucleotides: TGTGCCATCAAGGATCAGGTGCGGACAGGGGCCTACAATGAGCAGTTCTTC. Translation: CAIKDQVRTGAYNEQFF.

J is TRBJ1-1 and V is TRBV19; TRBD1 is a possible D gene (5 bases). CDR3 length: 14 residues. The germline V gene has CDR1 LNHDA and CDR2 SQIVND (reference sequence). Trimming removed 5 bases at V and 2 bases at J, with 12 bases between. In nucleotides, the CDR3 is TGTGCCAGTAGTCCGACAGTAGTCAACACTGAAGCTTTCTTT. Protein: CASSPTVVNTEAFF. Filled out from reference TRBV19 and TRBJ1-1, the complete variable domain reads DGGITQSPKYLFRKEGQNVTLSCEQNLNHDAMYWYRQDPGQGLRLIYYSQIVNDFQKGDIAEGYSVSREKKESFPLTVTSAQKNPTAFYLCASSPTVVNTEAFFGQGTRLTVV.

The chain recombines TRBV10-3 with TRBJ2-3, with D perhaps TRBD1 (6 bases). CDR1 is ENHRY and CDR2 is SYGVKD in the germline V gene. V shed 2 bases and J shed 1 base, with 7 bases lying between them. This CDR3 has 14 amino acids. DNA of the CDR3: TGTGCCATCAGTGAGCGGACAGGCACAGATACGCAGTATTTT. Its translation is CAISERTGTDTQYF.

The chain couples TRBV16 to TRBJ2-7; 7 bases align to TRBD1. The CDR3 has 14 amino acids. Trimming took 4 bases from V and 3 from J; bases not matched to a gene: 6. CDR1 and CDR2 (germline): KGHSY, FQNENV. This CDR3 is CASSRRGQNYEQYF. The CDR3, as DNA: TGTGCCAGCAGCCGACGGGGACAGAACTACGAGCAGTACTTC. Drawing the rest from reference TRBV16 and TRBJ2-7, the complete variable domain is GEEVAQTPKHLVRGEGQKAKLYCAPIKGHSYVFWYQQVLKNEFKFLISFQNENVFDETGMPKERFSAKCLPNSPCSLEIQATKLEDSAVYFCASSRRGQNYEQYFGPGTRLTVT.

The chain couples TRBV29-1 to TRBJ1-1; possibly TRBD1 for D (5 bases). Looked up from germline, CDR1 is SQVTM and CDR2 is ANQGSEA. The germline V and J ends were trimmed by 7 bases and 1 base, with 16 bases remaining between them. CDR3 length equals 14 residues. The chain's CDR3 is CSAGGGGGNTEAFF. Written as DNA, the CDR3 is TGCAGCGCAGGTGGGGGGGGAGGGAACACTGAAGCTTTCTTT.

This sequence joins TRBV28 and TRBJ1-4, with 7 bases that match TRBD1. The ends lost 6 bases at V and 13 bases at J; junction bases unmatched: 5. Germline CDR1 is MDHEN and CDR2 is SYDVKM. The CDR3 runs to 11 residues. The CDR3 sequence: CASRLQGRLFF. The CDR3 DNA reads as TGTGCCAGCAGACTACAGGGGAGACTGTTTTTT.

In its sample, this clone was seen many times. The V call is TRBV25-1, the J call TRBJ2-1; TRBD2 matches 7 bases. Germline V lookup: CDR1 MGHDK, CDR2 SYGVNS. V lost 4 bases to trimming and J lost 5 bases; unmatched junction nucleotides: 5. CDR3 length: 14 residues. The CDR3 nucleotides read TGTGCCAGCAGTGGCGGGGGAGGCAACAATGAGCAGTTCTTC. Encoded protein: CASSGGGGNNEQFF.

This clone was seen once. The chain employs TRBV5-1 and TRBJ2-1, with TRBD2 matching 12 bases. Germline loops: CDR1 SGHRS, CDR2 YFSETQ. The CDR3 has 16 residues. V lost 4 bases and J lost 9; bases outside the gene matches: 11. The CDR3 sequence: CASSPSTSGGHGEQFF. The CDR3 nucleotides read TGCGCCAGCAGCCCTTCTACTAGCGGGGGGCATGGTGAGCAGTTCTTC.

The genes are TRBV2 and TRBJ1-2; a weak D match, TRBD1 (5 bases). The CDR3 consists of 17 residues. Germline V gene lookup returns CDR1 SNHLY and CDR2 FYNNEI. Trimming took 1 base from V and 3 from J, leaving 18 bases between them. In DNA, the CDR3 is TGTGCCAGCAGTGAAGTACAGTCGTGGGGGGTCGACTATGGCTACACCTTC. Protein sequence: CASSEVQSWGVDYGYTF.

The rearrangement links TRBV10-3 to TRBJ1-5, with 10 bases aligning to TRBD1. Per the germline V gene, CDR1 is ENHRY and CDR2 is SYGVKD. The CDR3 runs to 18 residues. V gave up 3 bases and J gave up 4 bases; unmatched junction bases: 12. The CDR3 DNA sequence: TGTGCCATCAGTGATCCCATGGCGGGACAGGGGTTTAATCAGCCCCAGCATTTT. Protein sequence: CAISDPMAGQGFNQPQHF.

The chain couples TRBV7-2 to TRBJ2-1; the match to TRBD2 covers 12 bases. Unmatched junction bases numbered 13, after V lost 1 base and J lost 12 bases. Germline V CDR1 and CDR2: SGHTA, FQGNSA. The CDR3 contains 17 residues. In DNA, the CDR3 is TGTGCCAGCAGCTTAGTACGGACTAGCGGGAACCTCGGCGGGCAGTTCTTC. Translated, it gives CASSLVRTSGNLGGQFF. Together with reference TRBV7-2 and TRBJ2-1, the CDR3 gives the full variable domain: GAGVSQSPSNKVTEKGKDVELRCDPISGHTALYWYRQSLGQGLEFLIYFQGNSAPDKSGLPSDRFSAERTGGSVSTLTIQRTQQEDSAVYLCASSLVRTSGNLGGQFFGPGTRLTVL.

The rearrangement uses TRBV3-1 (or the pseudogene TRBV3-2) and TRBJ2-7, with 10 bases lining up with TRBD1. From germline, CDR1 is LGHDT and CDR2 YNNKEL (reference sequence). V gave up 4 bases and J gave up 5 bases; unmatched junction bases: 8. The CDR3 is made up of 15 amino acids. Here the CDR3 reads CASSRRGQGSDEQYF. The DNA of the CDR3 is TGTGCCAGCAGCCGACGGGGACAGGGGTCCGACGAGCAGTACTTC.

The J gene is TRBJ1-6, the V gene TRBV30; 7 bases map to TRBD1. Germline V CDR1 and CDR2: GTSNPN, SVGIG (reference sequence). V gave up 3 bases and J gave up 2 bases; unmatched junction bases: 4. This CDR3 is built from 15 residues. The CDR3, as DNA: TGTGCCTGGAGCCGGGACAGCCCCTATAATTCACCCCTCCACTTT. Amino acids: CAWSRDSPYNSPLHF.

This chain connects TRBV5-4 to TRBJ2-1, with 11 bases matching TRBD2. V lost 4 bases, J lost 2 bases, and 5 bases stayed unmatched. The germline V gene encodes CDR1 SGHNT and CDR2 YYREEE (reference sequence). The CDR3 contains 16 residues. Written as DNA, the CDR3 is TGTGCCAGCAGCGATCCGACTAGCGGGACCTACAATGAGCAGTTCTTC. The encoded protein is CASSDPTSGTYNEQFF.

This clone was seen only once. The rearrangement joins TRBV11-2 to TRBJ2-7; 8 bases align to TRBD1. Germline V CDR1 and CDR2: SGHAT, FQNNGV. The V gene end was trimmed by 1 base and the J gene end by 1 base; junction bases not matched to a gene: 9. The CDR3 consists of 17 residues. CDR3 bases: TGTGCCAGCAGCTTAGGGGGGTTCAGGGGGCCGTCCTACGAGCAGTACTTC. Protein: CASSLGGFRGPSYEQYF. The whole variable domain, remainder taken from reference TRBV11-2 and TRBJ2-7, is EAGVAQSPRYKIIEKRQSVAFWCNPISGHATLYWYQQILGQGPKLLIQFQNNGVVDDSQLPKDRFSAERLKGVDSTLKIQPAKLEDSAVYLCASSLGGFRGPSYEQYFGPGTRLTVT.

This clone was seen a handful of times. V is TRBV18 and J is TRBJ2-7; D unclear. CDR1 is KGHSH, CDR2 LQKENI, per germline. The CDR3 loop spans 13 amino acids. The V gene lost 1 base and the J gene lost 4 bases, with 8 bases spanning the gap. The CDR3 here is CASSPQEAYEQYF. CDR3 DNA sequence: TGTGCCAGCTCACCACAGGAAGCGTACGAGCAGTACTTC.

The chain joins TRBV18 to TRBJ1-2, with D possibly matching TRBD1 (5 bases). Germline-derived CDR1 and CDR2 are KGHSH and LQKENI. This CDR3 contains 13 residues. V was clipped by 5 bases and J by 3 bases, with 10 bases between them. This CDR3 is CASSEGGDYGYTF. The DNA for the CDR3 is TGTGCCAGCTCAGAGGGAGGGGACTATGGCTACACCTTC.

The gene calls are TRBV4-2 and TRBJ1-1, with 11 bases lining up with TRBD1. V gave up 1 base and J gave up 4 bases; unmatched junction bases: 2. CDR3 length: 15 amino acids. Germline V gene sequence: CDR1 LGHNA, CDR2 YNFKEQ. In DNA form, the CDR3 reads TGTGCCAGCAGCCAAGTAGGGACAGGGGGCACTGAAGCTTTCTTT. Protein sequence: CASSQVGTGGTEAFF.